This T cell receptor (beta chain) was identified during a study of a mutant IDH1 vaccine in newly diagnosed glioma. Time point defined: week 47, end of study. All doses held 300 ug of mutant IDH1 20-mer peptide, with topical imiquimod. Notes on this clone: What it binds is unknown.

General study findings and limits: Top peripheral T cell clonotype shifts appeared unrelated to pseudoprogression.

Clones were read by immunoSEQ multiplex PCR, and TCRdb kept only the in-frame ones, dropping some. The data contain around 61,000 clones, roughly 80% of them singletons. Between the trimmed V and J ends, which lost 0 bases and 5 bases, there was a span of 10 bases. The CDR3 runs 15 residues. Germline V gene sequence: CDR1 SNHLY, CDR2 FYNNEI. This specimen consisted of PBMCs, obtained from a glioma patient whose treatment included an IDH1 peptide vaccine. This rearrangement joins TRBV2 to TRBJ2-2, with a weak D call TRBD2 (7 bases). The source is a man aged 50-60 years with glioma. CDR3 sequence: CASSEAGGRTGELFF. The CDR3 DNA sequence: TGTGCCAGCAGTGAAGCGGGGGGGCGAACCGGGGAGCTGTTTTTT.